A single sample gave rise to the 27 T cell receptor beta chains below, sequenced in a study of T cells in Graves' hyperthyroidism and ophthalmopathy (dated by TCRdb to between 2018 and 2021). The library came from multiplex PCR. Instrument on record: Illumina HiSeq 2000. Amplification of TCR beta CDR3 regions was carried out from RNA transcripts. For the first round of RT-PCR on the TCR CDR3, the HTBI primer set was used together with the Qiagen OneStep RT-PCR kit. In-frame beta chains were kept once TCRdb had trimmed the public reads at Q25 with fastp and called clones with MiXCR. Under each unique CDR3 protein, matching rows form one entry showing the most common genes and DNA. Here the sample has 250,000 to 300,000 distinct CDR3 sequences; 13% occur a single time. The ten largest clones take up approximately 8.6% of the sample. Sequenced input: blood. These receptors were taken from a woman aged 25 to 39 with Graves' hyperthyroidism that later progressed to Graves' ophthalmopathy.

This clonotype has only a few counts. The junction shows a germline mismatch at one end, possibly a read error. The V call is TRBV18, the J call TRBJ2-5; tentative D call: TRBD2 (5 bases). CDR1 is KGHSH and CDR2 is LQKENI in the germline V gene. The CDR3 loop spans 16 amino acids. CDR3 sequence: CASSPPLGIGQEAQYF. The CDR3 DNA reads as TGTGCCAGCTCACCACCCCTCGGGATAGGGCAAGAGGCCCAGTACTTC.

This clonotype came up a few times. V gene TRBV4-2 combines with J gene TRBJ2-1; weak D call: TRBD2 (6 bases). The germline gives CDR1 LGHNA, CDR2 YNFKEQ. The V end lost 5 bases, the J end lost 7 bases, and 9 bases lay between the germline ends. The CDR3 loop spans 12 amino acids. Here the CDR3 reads CASSSRENEQFF. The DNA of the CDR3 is TGTGCCAGCAGCTCCCGGGAGAATGAGCAGTTCTTC.

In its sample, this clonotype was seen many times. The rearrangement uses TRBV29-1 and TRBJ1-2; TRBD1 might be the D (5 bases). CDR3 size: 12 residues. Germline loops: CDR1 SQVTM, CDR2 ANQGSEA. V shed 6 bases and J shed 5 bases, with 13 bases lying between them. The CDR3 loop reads CSVRGLLYGYTF. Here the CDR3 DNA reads TGCAGCGTGAGGGGTCTACTATATGGCTACACCTTC.

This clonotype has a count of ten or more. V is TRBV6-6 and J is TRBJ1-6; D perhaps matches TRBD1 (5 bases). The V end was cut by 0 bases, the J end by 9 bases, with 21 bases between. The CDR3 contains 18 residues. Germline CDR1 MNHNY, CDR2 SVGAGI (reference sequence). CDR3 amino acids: CASSYSKSGGNSGSPLHF. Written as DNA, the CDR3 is TGTGCCAGCAGTTACTCGAAATCCGGGGGTAATTCTGGTTCACCCCTCCACTTT.

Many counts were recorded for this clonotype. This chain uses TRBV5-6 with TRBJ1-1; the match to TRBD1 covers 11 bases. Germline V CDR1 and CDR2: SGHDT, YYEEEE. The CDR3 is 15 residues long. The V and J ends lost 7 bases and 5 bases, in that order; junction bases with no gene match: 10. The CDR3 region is CASRFQGTGGTEAFF. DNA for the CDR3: TGTGCCAGCCGATTCCAGGGGACAGGGGGGACTGAAGCTTTCTTT.

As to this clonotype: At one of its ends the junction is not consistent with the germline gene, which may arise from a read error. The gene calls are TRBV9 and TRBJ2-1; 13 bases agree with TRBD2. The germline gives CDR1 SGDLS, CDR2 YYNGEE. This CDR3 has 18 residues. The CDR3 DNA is TGCGCCAGCAGCCAAGAGACTAGCGGGAGGAGCTCCTACAATGAGCAGTTCTTC. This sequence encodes CASSQETSGRSSYNEQFF.

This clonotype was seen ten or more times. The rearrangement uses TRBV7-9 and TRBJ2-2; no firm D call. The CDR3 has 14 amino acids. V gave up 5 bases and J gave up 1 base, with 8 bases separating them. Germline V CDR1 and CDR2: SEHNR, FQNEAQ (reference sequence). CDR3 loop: CASSPDGNTGELFF. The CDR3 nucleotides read TGTGCCAGCAGCCCGGACGGGAACACCGGGGAGCTGTTTTTT.

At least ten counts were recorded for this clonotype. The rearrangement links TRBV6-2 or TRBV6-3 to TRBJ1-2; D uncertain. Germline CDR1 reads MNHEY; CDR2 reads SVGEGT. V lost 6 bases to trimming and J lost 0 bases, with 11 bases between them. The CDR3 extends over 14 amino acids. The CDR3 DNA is TGTGCCAGCAGGGGAGGCCGGACTAACTATGGCTACACCTTC. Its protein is CASRGGRTNYGYTF.

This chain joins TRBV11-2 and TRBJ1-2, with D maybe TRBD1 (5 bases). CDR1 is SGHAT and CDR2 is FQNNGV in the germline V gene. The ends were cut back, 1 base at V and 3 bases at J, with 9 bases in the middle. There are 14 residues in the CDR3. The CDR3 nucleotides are TGTGCCAGCAGCTTAGGGGACGGCCACTATGGCTACACCTTC. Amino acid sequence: CASSLGDGHYGYTF.

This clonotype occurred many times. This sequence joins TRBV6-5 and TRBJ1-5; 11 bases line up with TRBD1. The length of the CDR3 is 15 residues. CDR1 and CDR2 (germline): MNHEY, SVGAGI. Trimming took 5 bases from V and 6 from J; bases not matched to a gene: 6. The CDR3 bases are TGTGCCAGCAGTCTAGGACAGGGGGCCTCTCAGCCCCAGCATTTT. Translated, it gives CASSLGQGASQPQHF.

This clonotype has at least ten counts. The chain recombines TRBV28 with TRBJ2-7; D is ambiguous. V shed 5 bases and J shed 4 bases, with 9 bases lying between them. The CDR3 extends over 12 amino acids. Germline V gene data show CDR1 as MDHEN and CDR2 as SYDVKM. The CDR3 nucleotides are TGTGCCAGCAGTGTGACATTTTACGAGCAGTACTTC. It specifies CASSVTFYEQYF. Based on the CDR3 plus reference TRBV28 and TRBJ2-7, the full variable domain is DVKVTQSSRYLVKRTGEKVFLECVQDMDHENMFWYRQDPGLGLRLIYFSYDVKMKEKGDIPEGYSVSREKKERFSLILESASTNQTSMYLCASSVTFYEQYFGPGTRLTVT.

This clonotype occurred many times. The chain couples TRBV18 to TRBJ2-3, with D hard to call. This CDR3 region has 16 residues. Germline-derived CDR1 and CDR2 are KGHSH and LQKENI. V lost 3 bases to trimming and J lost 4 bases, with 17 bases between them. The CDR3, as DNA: TGTGCCAGCTCACCTCAAGCCAAGGCAGGTCCAGATACGCAGTATTTT. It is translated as CASSPQAKAGPDTQYF.

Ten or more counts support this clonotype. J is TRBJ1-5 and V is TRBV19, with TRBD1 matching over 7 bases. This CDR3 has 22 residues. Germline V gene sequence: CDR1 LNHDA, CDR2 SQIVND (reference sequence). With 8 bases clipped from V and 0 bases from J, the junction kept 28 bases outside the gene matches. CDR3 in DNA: TGTGCCAGTCCCCCTTGGGACAGCACATCACGGACGGAACGAGTTAGCAATCAGCCCCAGCATTTT. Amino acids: CASPPWDSTSRTERVSNQPQHF.

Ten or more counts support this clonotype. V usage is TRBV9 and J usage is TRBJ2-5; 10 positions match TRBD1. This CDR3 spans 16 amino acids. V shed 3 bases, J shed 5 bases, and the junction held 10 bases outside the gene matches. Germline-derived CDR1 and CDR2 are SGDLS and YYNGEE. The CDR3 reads CASSAHPTGGDETQYF. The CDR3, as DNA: TGTGCCAGCAGCGCCCACCCGACAGGGGGCGATGAGACCCAGTACTTC.

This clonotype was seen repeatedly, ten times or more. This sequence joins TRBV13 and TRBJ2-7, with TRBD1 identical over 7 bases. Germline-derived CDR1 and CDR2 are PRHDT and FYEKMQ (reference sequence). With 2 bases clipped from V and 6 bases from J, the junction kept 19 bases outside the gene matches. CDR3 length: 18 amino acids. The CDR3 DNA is TGTGCCAGCAGCTTACATATGGCTCGACAGGGTGGCTTGTCCGAGCAGTACTTC. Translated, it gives CASSLHMARQGGLSEQYF.

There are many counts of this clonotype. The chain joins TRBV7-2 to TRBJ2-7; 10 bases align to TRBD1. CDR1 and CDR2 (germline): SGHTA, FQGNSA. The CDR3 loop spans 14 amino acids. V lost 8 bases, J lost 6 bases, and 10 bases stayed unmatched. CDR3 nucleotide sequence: TGTGCCAGCTTCCGGGACAGGGGTCTCTCCGAGCAGTACTTC. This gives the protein CASFRDRGLSEQYF. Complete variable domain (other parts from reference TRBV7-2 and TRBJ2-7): GAGVSQSPSNKVTEKGKDVELRCDPISGHTALYWYRQSLGQGLEFLIYFQGNSAPDKSGLPSDRFSAERTGGSVSTLTIQRTQQEDSAVYLCASFRDRGLSEQYFGPGTRLTVT.

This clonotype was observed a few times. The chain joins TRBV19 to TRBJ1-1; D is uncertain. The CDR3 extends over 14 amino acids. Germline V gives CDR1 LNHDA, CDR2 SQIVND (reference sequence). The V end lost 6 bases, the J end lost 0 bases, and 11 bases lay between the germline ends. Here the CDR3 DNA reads TGTGCCAGTAGACAAATCCGGGTGAACACTGAAGCTTTCTTT. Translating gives CASRQIRVNTEAFF.

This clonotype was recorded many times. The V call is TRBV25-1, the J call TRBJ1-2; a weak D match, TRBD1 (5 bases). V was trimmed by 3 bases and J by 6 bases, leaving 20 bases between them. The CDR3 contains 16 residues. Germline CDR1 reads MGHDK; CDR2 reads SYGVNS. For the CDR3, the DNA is TGTGCCAGCAGTGAGACAACACGTCGGCCGGGGGATGGCTACACCTTC. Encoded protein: CASSETTRRPGDGYTF.

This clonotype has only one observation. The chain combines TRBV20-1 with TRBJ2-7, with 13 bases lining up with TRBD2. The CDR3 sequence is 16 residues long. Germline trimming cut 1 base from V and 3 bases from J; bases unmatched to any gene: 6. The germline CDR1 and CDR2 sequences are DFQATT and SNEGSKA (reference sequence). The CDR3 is CSARAGTSGDFYEQYF. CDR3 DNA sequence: TGCAGTGCTAGAGCTGGGACTAGCGGGGACTTCTACGAGCAGTACTTC.

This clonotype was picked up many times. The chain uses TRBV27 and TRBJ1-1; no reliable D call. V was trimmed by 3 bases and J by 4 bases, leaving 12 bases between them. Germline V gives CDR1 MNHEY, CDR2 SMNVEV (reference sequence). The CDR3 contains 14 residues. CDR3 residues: CASSFGILGTEAFF. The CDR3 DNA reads TGTGCCAGCAGTTTTGGGATCTTGGGCACTGAAGCTTTCTTT.

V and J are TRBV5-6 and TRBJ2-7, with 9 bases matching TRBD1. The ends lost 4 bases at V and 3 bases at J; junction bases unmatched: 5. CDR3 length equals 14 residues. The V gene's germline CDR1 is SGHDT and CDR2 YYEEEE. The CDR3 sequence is CASSGTGWNYEQYF. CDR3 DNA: TGTGCCAGCAGCGGGACAGGGTGGAACTACGAGCAGTACTTC.

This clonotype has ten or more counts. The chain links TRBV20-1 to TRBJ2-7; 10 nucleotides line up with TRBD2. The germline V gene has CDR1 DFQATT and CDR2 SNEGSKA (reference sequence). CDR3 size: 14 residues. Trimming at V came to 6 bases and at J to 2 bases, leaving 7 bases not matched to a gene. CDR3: CSAEGLALPYEQYF. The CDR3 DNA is TGCAGTGCGGAGGGACTAGCGTTACCCTACGAGCAGTACTTC.

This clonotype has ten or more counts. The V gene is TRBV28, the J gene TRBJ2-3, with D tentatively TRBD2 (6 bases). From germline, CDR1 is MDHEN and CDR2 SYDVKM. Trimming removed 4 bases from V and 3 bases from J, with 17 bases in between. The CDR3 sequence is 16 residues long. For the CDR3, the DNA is TGTGCCAGCAGTTCCGCCTGGGCGGGATCGACAGATACGCAGTATTTT. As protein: CASSSAWAGSTDTQYF. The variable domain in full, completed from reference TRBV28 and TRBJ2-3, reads DVKVTQSSRYLVKRTGEKVFLECVQDMDHENMFWYRQDPGLGLRLIYFSYDVKMKEKGDIPEGYSVSREKKERFSLILESASTNQTSMYLCASSSAWAGSTDTQYFGPGTRLTVL.

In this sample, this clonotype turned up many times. CDR3 sequence (DNA): TGTGCCAGCAGCCACGGACTAGCGGGGGGGATCCAAGAGACCCAGTACTTC. It encodes CASSHGLAGGIQETQYF. V and J are TRBV13 and TRBJ2-5, with 15 bases lining up with TRBD2. This CDR3 is built from 17 residues. Germline CDR1 PRHDT, CDR2 FYEKMQ (reference sequence). Trimming removed 5 bases from V and 1 base from J; junction bases left unmatched: 5.

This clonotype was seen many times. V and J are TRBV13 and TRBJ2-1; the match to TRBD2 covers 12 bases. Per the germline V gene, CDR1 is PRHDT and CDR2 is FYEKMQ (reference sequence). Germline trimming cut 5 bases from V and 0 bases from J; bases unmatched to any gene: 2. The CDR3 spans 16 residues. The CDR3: CASSTSGGSSYNEQFF. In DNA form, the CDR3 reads TGTGCCAGCAGCACTAGCGGGGGGAGCTCCTACAATGAGCAGTTCTTC.

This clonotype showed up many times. The CDR3 loop reads CASGLSGSTDTQYF. The CDR3 DNA reads as TGTGCTAGTGGTTTGAGCGGTAGCACAGATACGCAGTATTTT. The chain joins TRBV12-5 to TRBJ2-3; possible D gene TRBD2, 5 bases. Looked up from germline, CDR1 is LGHNT and CDR2 is FRNRAP. Trimming shortened V by 2 bases and J by 0 bases, and 6 bases separated the two germline ends. The CDR3 sequence is 14 residues long. Complete variable domain (other parts from reference TRBV12-5 and TRBJ2-3): DARVTQTPRHKVTEMGQEVTMRCQPILGHNTVFWYRQTMMQGLELLAYFRNRAPLDDSGMPKDRFSAEMPDATLATLKIQPSEPRDSAVYFCASGLSGSTDTQYFGPGTRLTVL.

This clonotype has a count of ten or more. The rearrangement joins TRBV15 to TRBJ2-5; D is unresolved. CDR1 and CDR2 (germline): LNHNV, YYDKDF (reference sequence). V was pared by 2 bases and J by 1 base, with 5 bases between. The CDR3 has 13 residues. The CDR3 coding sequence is TGTGCCACCAGCAGACGCTCCCAAGAGACCCAGTACTTC. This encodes CATSRRSQETQYF.